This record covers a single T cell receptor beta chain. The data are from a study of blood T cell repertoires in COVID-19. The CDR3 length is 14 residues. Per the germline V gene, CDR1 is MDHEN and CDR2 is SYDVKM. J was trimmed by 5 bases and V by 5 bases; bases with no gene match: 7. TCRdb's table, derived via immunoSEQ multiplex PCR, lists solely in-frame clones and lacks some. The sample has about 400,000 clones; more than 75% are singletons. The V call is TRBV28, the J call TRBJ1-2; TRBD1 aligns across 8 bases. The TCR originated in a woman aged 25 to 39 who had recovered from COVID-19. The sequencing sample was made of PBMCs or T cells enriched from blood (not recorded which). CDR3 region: CASSGQGAGYGYTF. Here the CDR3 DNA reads TGTGCCAGCAGTGGACAGGGCGCGGGATATGGCTACACCTTC.